Each of the 10 T cell receptor beta chains below was sequenced from the same sample in a study of T cell changes during pregnancy in multiple sclerosis. Data came from immunoSEQ multiplex PCR; TCRdb stores just in-frame clones and leaves some out. The sample lists tens of thousands of clones, about 90% seen once, with about 1.4% in the top ten. Sequencing used peripheral blood, obtained in the second trimester of pregnancy. These TCRs come from a female donor in good health, enrolled as a control in a pregnancy study.

This chain links TRBV25-1 with TRBJ1-3; TRBD1 matches 7 bases. The CDR3 is made up of 18 amino acids. Germline-derived CDR1 and CDR2 are MGHDK and SYGVNS. The ends lost 3 bases at V and 2 bases at J; junction bases unmatched: 13. This chain's CDR3 is CASSDRTGSPGAGNTIYF. DNA of the CDR3: TGTGCCAGCAGTGACAGGACAGGATCCCCAGGCGCTGGAAACACCATATATTTT.

The chain couples TRBV7-8 to TRBJ2-5; D ambiguous. The CDR3 consists of 12 residues. Germline V gene lookup returns CDR1 SGHVS and CDR2 FQNEAQ. Trimming shortened V by 4 bases and J by 4 bases, and 7 bases separated the two germline ends. CDR3 nucleotides: TGTGCCAGCAGCTCAGGCAGAGAGACCCAGTACTTC. This encodes CASSSGRETQYF.

This clone was recorded once. The chain is built from TRBV23-1 and TRBJ1-1; TRBD1 aligns across 7 bases. TRBV23-1 is designated an ORF whose function remains uncertain. The ends lost 4 bases at V and 7 bases at J; junction bases unmatched: 9. The CDR3 runs to 14 residues. The CDR3 DNA reads as TGCGCCAGCAGTCTCTTAACAGGGGACGTTGAAGCTTTCTTT. This gives the protein CASSLLTGDVEAFF.

The V call is TRBV28, the J call TRBJ2-2; possibly TRBD1 for D (6 bases). The CDR3 loop spans 15 amino acids. Germline CDR1 MDHEN, CDR2 SYDVKM. Trimming took off 5 bases at V and 6 bases at J, with 16 bases between the two ends. The CDR3 region is CASSPVRGWAGELFF. The CDR3 nucleotides read TGTGCCAGCAGTCCCGTAAGGGGGTGGGCCGGGGAGCTGTTTTTT. The full variable domain, with the rest looked up from reference TRBV28 and TRBJ2-2, is DVKVTQSSRYLVKRTGEKVFLECVQDMDHENMFWYRQDPGLGLRLIYFSYDVKMKEKGDIPEGYSVSREKKERFSLILESASTNQTSMYLCASSPVRGWAGELFFGEGSRLTVL.

The J gene is TRBJ2-7, the V gene TRBV27; 7 nucleotides align to TRBD1. The length of the CDR3 is 15 residues. Germline CDR1 and CDR2: MNHEY and SMNVEV (reference sequence). Trimming took 0 bases from V and 2 from J; bases not matched to a gene: 4. CDR3 in DNA: TGTGCCAGCAGTTTATCGGGACAGCCACCCTACGAGCAGTACTTC. The encoded protein is CASSLSGQPPYEQYF.

The rearrangement links TRBV7-2 to TRBJ2-7; a weak D match, TRBD1 (6 bases). Germline V gene lookup returns CDR1 SGHTA and CDR2 FQGNSA. CDR3 length: 14 amino acids. Trimming removed 3 bases at V and 5 bases at J, with 14 bases between. The CDR3 reads CASSFLGGSNEQYF. CDR3 nucleotide sequence: TGTGCCAGCAGCTTCCTAGGGGGATCCAACGAGCAGTACTTC.

This chain uses TRBV28 with TRBJ2-1, with 8 bases that match TRBD2. Trimming took 5 bases from V and 1 from J; bases not matched to a gene: 4. CDR3 size: 15 residues. Germline V CDR1 and CDR2: MDHEN, SYDVKM. The CDR3 here is CASSPSGLSYNEQFF. The CDR3 region has the DNA TGTGCCAGCAGTCCTAGCGGGCTTTCCTACAATGAGCAGTTCTTC.

V and J are TRBV7-9 and TRBJ2-1, with D unclear. Trimming stripped 3 bases from V and 0 bases from J, with 12 bases between. The CDR3 runs to 16 residues. The germline CDR1 and CDR2 sequences are SEHNR and FQNEAQ (reference sequence). CDR3 loop: CASSFFPKSSYNEQFF. CDR3 DNA: TGTGCCAGCAGCTTCTTTCCGAAGAGCTCCTACAATGAGCAGTTCTTC.

V gene TRBV7-6 combines with J gene TRBJ2-1, with a possible D match to TRBD2 (6 bases). The germline gives CDR1 SGHVS, CDR2 FNYEAQ. Between the trimmed V and J ends, which lost 6 bases and 5 bases, there was a span of 17 bases. The CDR3 loop spans 15 amino acids. CDR3 DNA sequence: TGTGCCAGCAGTCCAACGGGACTTTATGACAATGAGCAGTTCTTC. It codes for CASSPTGLYDNEQFF.

A single count supports this clone. V gene TRBV2 combines with J gene TRBJ1-4; 10 bases map to TRBD1. The V segment lost 5 bases and the J segment 11 bases; nucleotides outside the gene matches: 8. The CDR3 is 14 amino acids. CDR1 and CDR2 (germline): SNHLY, FYNNEI. CDR3 amino acids: CASSTGQGPQKLFF. DNA of the CDR3: TGTGCCAGCAGTACGGGACAGGGGCCTCAGAAACTGTTTTTT.